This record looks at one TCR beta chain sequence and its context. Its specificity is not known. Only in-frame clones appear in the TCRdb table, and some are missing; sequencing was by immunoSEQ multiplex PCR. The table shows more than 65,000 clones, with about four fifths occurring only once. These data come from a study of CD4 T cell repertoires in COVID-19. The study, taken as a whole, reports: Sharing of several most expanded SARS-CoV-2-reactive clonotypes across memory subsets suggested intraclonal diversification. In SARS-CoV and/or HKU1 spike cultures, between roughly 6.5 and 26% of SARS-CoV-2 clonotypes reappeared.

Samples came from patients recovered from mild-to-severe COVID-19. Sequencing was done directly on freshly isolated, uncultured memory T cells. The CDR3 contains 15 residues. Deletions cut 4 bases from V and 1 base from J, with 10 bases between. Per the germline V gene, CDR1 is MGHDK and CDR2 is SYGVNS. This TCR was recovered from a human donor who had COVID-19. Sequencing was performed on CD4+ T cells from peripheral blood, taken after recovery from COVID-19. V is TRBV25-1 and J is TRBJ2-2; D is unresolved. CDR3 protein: CASSAYLGNTGELFF. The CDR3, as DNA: TGTGCCAGCAGTGCGTACCTAGGGAACACCGGGGAGCTGTTTTTT.